Below, 9 T cell receptor beta chains from the same sample are listed, as sequenced in a study of cytomegalovirus exposure and HLA in healthy donors. The PCR employed 60 Vbeta primers together with 13 Jbeta primers. Sequenced by immunoSEQ multiplex PCR; TCRdb stores in-frame clones only, minus some. Of 120,000 or so clones in the sample, over 9.5% were seen once. The sequencing sample was made of PBMCs. Receptors were obtained from a woman aged 18-35 years in good health and CMV-seropositive.

This clone was detected only a few times. The genes are TRBV11-2 and TRBJ1-4; no clear D gene. V was cut by 4 bases and J by 8 bases, with 8 bases left in between. This CDR3 comprises 12 residues. Germline CDR1 reads SGHAT; CDR2 reads FQNNGV. The CDR3 coding sequence is TGTGCCAGCAGCTACTCTAGCGAAAAACTGTTTTTT. This translates into CASSYSSEKLFF.

This clone was counted only a few times. The CDR3: CASLSGGWGEQYF. The CDR3 DNA is TGTGCCAGCCTGAGTGGAGGGTGGGGCGAGCAGTACTTC. The chain has TRBV2 and TRBJ2-7; TRBD2 is a possible D gene (6 bases). This CDR3 is built from 13 residues. Germline values: CDR1 SNHLY, CDR2 FYNNEI. Trimming pared 8 bases from V and 6 bases from J, leaving 17 bases between.

There are a few counts of this clone. The chain recombines TRBV7-6 with TRBJ2-7; TRBD1 matches 8 bases. Germline CDR1 reads SGHVS; CDR2 reads FNYEAQ. The ends lost 5 bases at V and 0 bases at J; junction bases unmatched: 15. The CDR3 consists of 18 residues. The chain's CDR3 is CASSPSPLGTGSSYEQYF. CDR3 coding DNA: TGTGCCAGCAGCCCGTCCCCCCTCGGGACAGGCAGCTCCTACGAGCAGTACTTC.

This clone was counted only a few times. CDR3 nucleotide sequence: TGTGCCAGCAGAGGACAGACCGGTAATTCACCCCTCCACTTT. This translates into CASRGQTGNSPLHF. The rearrangement joins TRBV6-1 to TRBJ1-6; a weak D match, TRBD1 (6 bases). Trimming left V 6 bases short and J 6 bases short, with 12 bases between. Germline loops: CDR1 MNHNS, CDR2 SASEGT. The CDR3 is made up of 14 amino acids.

This clone was detected a few times. V and J are TRBV27 and TRBJ2-1; D uncertain. Trimming left V 6 bases short and J 2 bases short, with 5 bases between. The CDR3 runs to 12 residues. The germline gives CDR1 MNHEY, CDR2 SMNVEV (reference sequence). This CDR3 is CASSLPYNEQFF. CDR3 DNA sequence: TGTGCCAGCAGCCTACCCTACAATGAGCAGTTCTTC.

This clone has a handful of counts. The genes are TRBV5-1 and TRBJ2-3; a possible D gene is TRBD2 (6 bases). The CDR3 runs 15 residues. Germline values: CDR1 SGHRS, CDR2 YFSETQ. The V gene lost 2 bases and the J gene lost 4 bases, with 14 bases spanning the gap. The DNA for the CDR3 is TGCGCCAGCAGCTTCGGCGGGATCCGTTCAGATACGCAGTATTTT. This translates into CASSFGGIRSDTQYF.

This clone showed up just a few times. The V and J genes are TRBV5-5 and TRBJ2-5, with TRBD2 matching 8 bases. Germline V gene lookup returns CDR1 SGHKS and CDR2 YYEKEE (reference sequence). There are 17 residues in the CDR3. Germline trimming cut 3 bases from V and 3 bases from J; bases unmatched to any gene: 13. The CDR3 loop reads CASSYGGTGGQEETQYF. CDR3 sequence (DNA): TGTGCCAGCAGCTACGGAGGTACGGGGGGGCAGGAAGAGACCCAGTACTTC.

This clone has just a few counts. The V gene is TRBV5-4, the J gene TRBJ2-2, with a weak D call TRBD1 (5 bases). CDR1 SGHNT and CDR2 YYREEE come from the germline V gene (reference sequence). The CDR3 consists of 16 residues. With 4 bases removed from V and 3 bases from J, the gap between germline ends came to 16 bases. CDR3 sequence (DNA): TGTGCCAGCAGCGCATGGCAGGGTCGGGACACCGGGGAGCTGTTTTTT. The encoded protein is CASSAWQGRDTGELFF.

The sample holds a few counts of this clone. The chain carries TRBV6-6 and TRBJ1-2; D perhaps matches TRBD1 (5 bases). Germline V lookup: CDR1 MNHNY, CDR2 SVGAGI (reference sequence). Trimming left V 2 bases short and J 5 bases short, with 12 bases between. The CDR3 sequence is 14 residues long. The CDR3 is CASSYTLTDYGYTF. The CDR3 DNA sequence: TGTGCCAGCAGTTACACGCTGACAGATTATGGCTACACCTTC.